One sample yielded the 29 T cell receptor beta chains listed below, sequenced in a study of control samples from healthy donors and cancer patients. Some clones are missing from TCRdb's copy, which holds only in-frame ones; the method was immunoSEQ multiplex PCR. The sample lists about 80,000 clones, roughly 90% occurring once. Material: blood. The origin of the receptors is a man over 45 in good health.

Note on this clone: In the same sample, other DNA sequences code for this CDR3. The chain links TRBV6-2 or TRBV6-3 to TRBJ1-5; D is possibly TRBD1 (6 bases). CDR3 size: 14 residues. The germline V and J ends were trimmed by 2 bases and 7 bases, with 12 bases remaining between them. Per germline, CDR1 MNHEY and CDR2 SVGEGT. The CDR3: CASSYGGGGQPQHF. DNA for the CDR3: TGTGCCAGCAGTTACGGGGGCGGGGGGCAGCCCCAGCATTTT.

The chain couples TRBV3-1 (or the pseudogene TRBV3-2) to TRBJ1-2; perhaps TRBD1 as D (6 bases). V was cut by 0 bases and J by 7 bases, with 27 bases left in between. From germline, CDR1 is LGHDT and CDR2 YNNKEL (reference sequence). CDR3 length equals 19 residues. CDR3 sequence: CASSQEFSRPGAARGGYTF. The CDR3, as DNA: TGTGCCAGCAGCCAAGAGTTCAGTCGGCCGGGGGCAGCTAGGGGTGGCTACACCTTC.

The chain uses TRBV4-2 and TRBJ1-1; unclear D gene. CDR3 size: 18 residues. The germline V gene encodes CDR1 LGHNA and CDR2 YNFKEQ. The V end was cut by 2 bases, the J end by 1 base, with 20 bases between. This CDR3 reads CASSQLKFTENPNTEAFF. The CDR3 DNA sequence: TGTGCCAGCAGCCAACTGAAGTTTACAGAAAACCCGAACACTGAAGCTTTCTTT.

The CDR3, as DNA: TGCAGCGTTGATGACAGCTACGAGCAGTACTTC. Encoded protein: CSVDDSYEQYF. V usage is TRBV29-1 and J usage is TRBJ2-7; D perhaps matches TRBD1 (5 bases). In germline, CDR1 is SQVTM, CDR2 ANQGSEA. The germline V and J ends were trimmed by 3 bases and 3 bases, with 6 bases remaining between them. The CDR3 is 11 residues long.

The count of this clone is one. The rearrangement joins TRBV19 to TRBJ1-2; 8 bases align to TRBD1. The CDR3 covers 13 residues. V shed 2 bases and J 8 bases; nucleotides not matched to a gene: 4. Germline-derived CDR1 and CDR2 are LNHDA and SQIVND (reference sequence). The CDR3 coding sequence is TGTGCCAGTAGTATACAGGGGGCGGGCGGCTACACCTTC. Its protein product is CASSIQGAGGYTF.

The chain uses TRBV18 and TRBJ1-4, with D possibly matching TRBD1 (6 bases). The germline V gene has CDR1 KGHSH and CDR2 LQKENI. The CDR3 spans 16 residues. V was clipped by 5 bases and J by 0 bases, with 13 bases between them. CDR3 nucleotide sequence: TGTGCCAGCTCATTGTTGACAGGTGCAACTAATGAAAAACTGTTTTTT. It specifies CASSLLTGATNEKLFF.

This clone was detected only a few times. The DNA for the CDR3 is TGCGCCAGCAGCTTTCCGGGAATCCACGAGCAGTACTTC. It yields the protein CASSFPGIHEQYF. The chain joins TRBV5-1 to TRBJ2-7; TRBD2 is a possible D gene (5 bases). V was clipped by 2 bases and J by 5 bases, with 11 bases between them. Germline-derived CDR1 and CDR2 are SGHRS and YFSETQ. This CDR3 is 13 amino acids long. The whole variable domain, filled in from reference TRBV5-1 and TRBJ2-7, reads KAGVTQTPRYLIKTRGQQVTLSCSPISGHRSVSWYQQTPGQGLQFLFEYFSETQRNKGNFPGRFSGRQFSNSRSEMNVSTLELGDSALYLCASSFPGIHEQYFGPGTRLTVT.

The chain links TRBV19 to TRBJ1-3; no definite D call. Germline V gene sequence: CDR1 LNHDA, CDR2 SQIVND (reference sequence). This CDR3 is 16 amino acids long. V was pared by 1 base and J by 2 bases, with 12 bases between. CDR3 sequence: CASSIAPPRPGNTIYF. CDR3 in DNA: TGTGCCAGTAGTATAGCCCCTCCGCGGCCTGGAAACACCATATATTTT.

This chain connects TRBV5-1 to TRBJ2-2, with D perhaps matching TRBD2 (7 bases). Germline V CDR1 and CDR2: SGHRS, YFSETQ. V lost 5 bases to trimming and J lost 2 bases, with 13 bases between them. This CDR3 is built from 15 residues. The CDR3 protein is CASRRGPVNTGELFF. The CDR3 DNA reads TGCGCCAGCAGGCGGGGGCCGGTTAACACCGGGGAGCTGTTTTTT.

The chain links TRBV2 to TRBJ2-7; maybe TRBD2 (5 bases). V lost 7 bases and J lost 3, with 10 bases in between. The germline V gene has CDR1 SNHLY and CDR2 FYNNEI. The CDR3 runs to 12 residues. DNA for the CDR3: TGTGCCAGCAAAGAGGGCCTCTACGAGCAGTACTTC. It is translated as CASKEGLYEQYF.

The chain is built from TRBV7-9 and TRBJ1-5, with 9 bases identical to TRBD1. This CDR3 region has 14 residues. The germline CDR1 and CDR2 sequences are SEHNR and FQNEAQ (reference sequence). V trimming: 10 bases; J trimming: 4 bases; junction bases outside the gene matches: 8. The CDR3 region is CAIETDRGNQPQHF. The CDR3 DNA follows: TGTGCCATAGAAACGGACAGGGGAAATCAGCCCCAGCATTTT.

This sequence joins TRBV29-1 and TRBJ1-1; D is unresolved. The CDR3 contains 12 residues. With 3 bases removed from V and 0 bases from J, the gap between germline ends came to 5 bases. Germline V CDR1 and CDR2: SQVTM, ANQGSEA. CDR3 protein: CSVDSLNTEAFF. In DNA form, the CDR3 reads TGCAGCGTTGACAGCCTGAACACTGAAGCTTTCTTT. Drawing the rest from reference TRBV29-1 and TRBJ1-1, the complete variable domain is SAVISQKPSRDICQRGTSLTIQCQVDSQVTMMFWYRQQPGQSLTLIATANQGSEATYESGFVIDKFPISRPNLTFSTLTVSNMSPEDSSIYLCSVDSLNTEAFFGQGTRLTVV.

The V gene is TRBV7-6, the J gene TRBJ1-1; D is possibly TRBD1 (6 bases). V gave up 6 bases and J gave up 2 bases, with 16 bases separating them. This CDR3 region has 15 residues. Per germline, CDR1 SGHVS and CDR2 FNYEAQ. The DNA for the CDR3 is TGTGCCAGCAGTCGTACAGGGTCCCCTAACACTGAAGCTTTCTTT. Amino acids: CASSRTGSPNTEAFF.

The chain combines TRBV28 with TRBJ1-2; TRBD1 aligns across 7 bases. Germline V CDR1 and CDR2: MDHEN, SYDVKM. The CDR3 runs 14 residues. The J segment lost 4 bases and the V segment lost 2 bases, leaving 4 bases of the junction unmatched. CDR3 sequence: CASSLGQAFYGYTF. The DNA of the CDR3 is TGTGCCAGCAGTTTAGGACAGGCGTTCTATGGCTACACCTTC.

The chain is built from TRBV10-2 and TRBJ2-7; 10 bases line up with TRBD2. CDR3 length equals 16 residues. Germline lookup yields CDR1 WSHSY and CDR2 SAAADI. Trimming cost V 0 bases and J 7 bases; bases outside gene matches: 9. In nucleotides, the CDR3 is TGCGCCAGCAGTGAGTCTAAGGGACTAGCGCCTCGAGAGCAGTACTTC. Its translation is CASSESKGLAPREQYF.

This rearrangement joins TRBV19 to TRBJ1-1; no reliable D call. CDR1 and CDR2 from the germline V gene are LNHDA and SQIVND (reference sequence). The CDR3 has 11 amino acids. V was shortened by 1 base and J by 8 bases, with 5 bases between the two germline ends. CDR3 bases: TGTGCCAGTAGTATAGGGTCAGAAGCTTTCTTT. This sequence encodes CASSIGSEAFF.

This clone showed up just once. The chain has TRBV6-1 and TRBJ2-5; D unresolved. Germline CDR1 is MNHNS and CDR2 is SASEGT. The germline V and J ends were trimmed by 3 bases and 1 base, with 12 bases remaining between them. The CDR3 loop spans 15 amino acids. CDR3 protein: CASSDDTETQETQYF. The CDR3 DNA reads TGTGCCAGCAGTGACGACACGGAAACCCAAGAGACCCAGTACTTC.

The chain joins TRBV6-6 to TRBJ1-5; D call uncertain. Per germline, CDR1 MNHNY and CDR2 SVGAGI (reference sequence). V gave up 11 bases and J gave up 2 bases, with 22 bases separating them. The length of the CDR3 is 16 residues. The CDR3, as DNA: TGTGCCGTTCAAGCGGCCTCAGTTTTTGGCAATCAGCCCCAGCATTTT. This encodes CAVQAASVFGNQPQHF.

CDR3 protein: CASRGGRTDTQYF. The CDR3 coding sequence is TGTGCCAGCAGGGGCGGGCGAACAGATACGCAGTATTTT. The rearrangement links TRBV6-5 to TRBJ2-3, with D possibly TRBD2 on 5 matching bases. V lost 6 bases and J 3 bases, leaving 10 bases between the germline ends. This CDR3 is built from 13 residues. Germline V CDR1 and CDR2: MNHEY, SVGAGI.

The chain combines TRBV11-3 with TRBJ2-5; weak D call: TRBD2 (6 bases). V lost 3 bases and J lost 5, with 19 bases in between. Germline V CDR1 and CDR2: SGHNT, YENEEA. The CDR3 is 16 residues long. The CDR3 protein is CASSFHSRSSGETQYF. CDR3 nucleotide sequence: TGTGCCAGCAGCTTTCATTCGCGCAGCAGCGGGGAGACCCAGTACTTC.

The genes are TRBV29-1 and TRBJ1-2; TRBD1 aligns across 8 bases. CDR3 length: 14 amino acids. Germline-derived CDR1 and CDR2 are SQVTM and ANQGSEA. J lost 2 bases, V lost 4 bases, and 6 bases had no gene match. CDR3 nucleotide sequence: TGCAGCGTTGTAGGGGACAGGTTGAACTATGGCTACACCTTC. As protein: CSVVGDRLNYGYTF.

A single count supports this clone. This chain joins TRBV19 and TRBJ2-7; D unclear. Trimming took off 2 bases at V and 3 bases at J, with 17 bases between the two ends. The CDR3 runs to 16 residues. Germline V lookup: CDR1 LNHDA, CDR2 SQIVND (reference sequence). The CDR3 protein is CASSISLQDPYYEQYF. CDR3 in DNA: TGTGCCAGTAGTATATCCCTGCAGGACCCTTACTACGAGCAGTACTTC.

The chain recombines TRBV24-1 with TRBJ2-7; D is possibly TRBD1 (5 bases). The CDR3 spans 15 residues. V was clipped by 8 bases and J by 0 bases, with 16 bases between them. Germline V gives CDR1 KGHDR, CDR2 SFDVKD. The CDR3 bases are TGTGCCACCATCAAAAGGGGCGTTAGCTCCTACGAGCAGTACTTC. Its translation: CATIKRGVSSYEQYF.

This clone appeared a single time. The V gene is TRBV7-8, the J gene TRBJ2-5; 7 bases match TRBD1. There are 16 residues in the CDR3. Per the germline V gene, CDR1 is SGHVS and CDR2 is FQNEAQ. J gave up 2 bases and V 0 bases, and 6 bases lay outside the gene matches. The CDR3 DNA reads TGTGCCAGCAGCTTAGCCGGTGACAGGGTACAAGAGACCCAGTACTTC. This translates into CASSLAGDRVQETQYF.

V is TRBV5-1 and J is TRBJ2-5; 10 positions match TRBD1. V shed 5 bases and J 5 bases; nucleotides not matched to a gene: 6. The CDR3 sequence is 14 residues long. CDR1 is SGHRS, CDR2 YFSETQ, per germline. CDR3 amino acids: CASSLTGGAETQYF. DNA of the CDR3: TGCGCCAGCAGTTTGACAGGGGGCGCGGAGACCCAGTACTTC.

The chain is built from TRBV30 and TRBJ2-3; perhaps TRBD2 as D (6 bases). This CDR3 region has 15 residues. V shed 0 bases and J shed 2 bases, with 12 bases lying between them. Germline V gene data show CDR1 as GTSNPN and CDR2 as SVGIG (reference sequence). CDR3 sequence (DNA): TGTGCCTGGAGTGTCGGGACGGACTACACAGATACGCAGTATTTT. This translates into CAWSVGTDYTDTQYF.

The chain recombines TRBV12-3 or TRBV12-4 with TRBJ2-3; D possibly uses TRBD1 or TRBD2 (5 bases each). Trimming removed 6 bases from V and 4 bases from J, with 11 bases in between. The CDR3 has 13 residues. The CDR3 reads CASRPGQSDTQYF. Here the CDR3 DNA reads TGTGCCAGCAGACCGGGGCAATCAGATACGCAGTATTTT.

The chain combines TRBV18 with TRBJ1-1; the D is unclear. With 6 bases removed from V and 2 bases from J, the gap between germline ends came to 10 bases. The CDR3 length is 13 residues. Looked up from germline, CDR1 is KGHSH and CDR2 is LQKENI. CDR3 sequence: CASSLTENTEAFF. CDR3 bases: TGTGCCAGCTCCCTTACAGAAAACACTGAAGCTTTCTTT.

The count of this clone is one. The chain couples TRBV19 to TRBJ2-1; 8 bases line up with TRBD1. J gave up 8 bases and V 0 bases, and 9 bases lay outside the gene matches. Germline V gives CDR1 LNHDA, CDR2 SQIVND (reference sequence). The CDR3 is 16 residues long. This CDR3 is CASSIEKTGESDEQFF. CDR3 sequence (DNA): TGTGCCAGTAGTATAGAAAAGACAGGGGAATCGGATGAGCAGTTCTTC.